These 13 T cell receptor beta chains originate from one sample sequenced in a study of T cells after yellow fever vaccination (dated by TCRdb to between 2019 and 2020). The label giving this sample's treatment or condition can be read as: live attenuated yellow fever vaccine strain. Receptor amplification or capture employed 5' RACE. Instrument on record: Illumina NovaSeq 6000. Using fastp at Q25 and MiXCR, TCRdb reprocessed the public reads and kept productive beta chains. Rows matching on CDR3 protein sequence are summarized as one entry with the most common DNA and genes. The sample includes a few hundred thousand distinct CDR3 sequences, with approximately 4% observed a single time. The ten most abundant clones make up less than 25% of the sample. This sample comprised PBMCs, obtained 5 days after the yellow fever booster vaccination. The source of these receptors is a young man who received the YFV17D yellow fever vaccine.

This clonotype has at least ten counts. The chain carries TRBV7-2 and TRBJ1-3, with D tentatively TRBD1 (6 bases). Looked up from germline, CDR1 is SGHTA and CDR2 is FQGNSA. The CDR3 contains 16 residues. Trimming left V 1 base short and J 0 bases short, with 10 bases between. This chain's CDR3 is CASSLGGPASGNTIYF. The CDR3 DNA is TGTGCCAGCAGCTTAGGGGGGCCCGCCTCTGGAAACACCATATATTTT.

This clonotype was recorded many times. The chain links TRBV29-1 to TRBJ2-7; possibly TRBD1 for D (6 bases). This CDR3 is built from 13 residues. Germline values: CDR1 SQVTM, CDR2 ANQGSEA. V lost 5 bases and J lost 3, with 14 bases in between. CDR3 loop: CSVRAGDSYEQYF. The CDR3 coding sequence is TGCAGCGTTCGAGCAGGGGATAGCTACGAGCAGTACTTC.

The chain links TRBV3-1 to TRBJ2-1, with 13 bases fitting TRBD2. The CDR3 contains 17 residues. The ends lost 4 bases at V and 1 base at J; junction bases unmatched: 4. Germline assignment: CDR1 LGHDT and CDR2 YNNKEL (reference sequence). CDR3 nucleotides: TGTGCCAGCAGCCGACTAGCGGGGGGCGTATCCTACAATGAGCAGTTCTTC. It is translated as CASSRLAGGVSYNEQFF.

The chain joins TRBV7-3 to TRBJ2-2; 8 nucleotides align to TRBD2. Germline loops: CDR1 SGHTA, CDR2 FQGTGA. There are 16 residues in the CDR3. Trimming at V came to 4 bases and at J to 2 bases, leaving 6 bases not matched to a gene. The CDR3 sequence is CASSSLAGGNTGELFF. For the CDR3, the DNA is TGTGCCAGCAGCTCTCTCGCGGGGGGAAACACCGGGGAGCTGTTTTTT.

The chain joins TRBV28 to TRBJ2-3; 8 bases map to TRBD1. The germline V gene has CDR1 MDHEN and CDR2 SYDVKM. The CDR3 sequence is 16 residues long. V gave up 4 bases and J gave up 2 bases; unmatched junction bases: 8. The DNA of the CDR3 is TGTGCCAGCAGTTCCAGGCAGGGGGCTTACACAGATACGCAGTATTTT. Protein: CASSSRQGAYTDTQYF.

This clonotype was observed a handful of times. The CDR3: CASSNLVVRQPYEQYV. In DNA, the CDR3 is TGTGCCAGCAGCAACCTAGTCGTCCGACAGCCCTACGAGCAGTACGTC. The V and J genes are TRBV6-2 or TRBV6-3 and TRBJ2-7, with D possibly TRBD1 on 5 matching bases. CDR1 is MNHEY and CDR2 is SVGEGT in the germline V gene. The CDR3 is 16 residues long. The V gene lost 6 bases and the J gene lost 2 bases, with 20 bases spanning the gap.

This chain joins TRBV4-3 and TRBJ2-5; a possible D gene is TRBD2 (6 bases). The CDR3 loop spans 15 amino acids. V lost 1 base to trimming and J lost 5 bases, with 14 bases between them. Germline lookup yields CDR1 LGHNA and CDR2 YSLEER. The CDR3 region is CASSQVLEGRETQYF. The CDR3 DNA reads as TGCGCCAGCAGCCAAGTTTTAGAGGGGAGGGAGACCCAGTACTTC.

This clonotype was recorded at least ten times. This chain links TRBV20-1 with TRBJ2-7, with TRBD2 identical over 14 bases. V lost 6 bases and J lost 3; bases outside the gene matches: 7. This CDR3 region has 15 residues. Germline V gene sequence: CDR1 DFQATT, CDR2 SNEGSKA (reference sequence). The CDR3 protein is CSAPGLAGAIYEQYF. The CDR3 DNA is TGCAGTGCCCCGGGACTAGCGGGGGCAATCTACGAGCAGTACTTC.

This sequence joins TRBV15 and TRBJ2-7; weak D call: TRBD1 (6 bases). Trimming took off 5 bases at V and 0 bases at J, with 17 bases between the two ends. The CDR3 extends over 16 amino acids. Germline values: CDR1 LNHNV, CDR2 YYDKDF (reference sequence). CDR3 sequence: CATSGPDSEFSYEQYF. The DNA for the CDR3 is TGTGCCACCAGCGGTCCGGACAGCGAATTCTCCTACGAGCAGTACTTC.

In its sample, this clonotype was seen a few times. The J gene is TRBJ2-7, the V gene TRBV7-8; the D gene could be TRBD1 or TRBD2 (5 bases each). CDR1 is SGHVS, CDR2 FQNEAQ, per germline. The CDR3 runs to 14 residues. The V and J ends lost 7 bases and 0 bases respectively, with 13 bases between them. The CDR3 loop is CASTPAGSSYEQYV. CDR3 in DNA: TGTGCCAGCACCCCTGCAGGGAGCTCCTACGAGCAGTACGTC.

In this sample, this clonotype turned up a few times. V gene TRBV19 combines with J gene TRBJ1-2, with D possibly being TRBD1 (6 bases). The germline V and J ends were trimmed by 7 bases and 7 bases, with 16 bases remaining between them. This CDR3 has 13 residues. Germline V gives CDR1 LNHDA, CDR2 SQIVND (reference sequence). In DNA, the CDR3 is TGTGCCAGTAACCCGGACAGCCAGGGTGGCTACACCTTC. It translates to CASNPDSQGGYTF.

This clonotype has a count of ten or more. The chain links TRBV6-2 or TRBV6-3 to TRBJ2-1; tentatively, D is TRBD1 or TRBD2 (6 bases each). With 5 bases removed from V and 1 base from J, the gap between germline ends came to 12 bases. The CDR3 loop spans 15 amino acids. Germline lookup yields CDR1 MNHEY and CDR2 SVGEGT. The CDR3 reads CASSPQGRSYNEQFF. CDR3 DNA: TGTGCCAGCAGTCCTCAGGGGAGGTCCTACAATGAGCAGTTCTTC.

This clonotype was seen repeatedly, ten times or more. The CDR3 bases are TGTGCCAGCTTCCGCAGCCGCGGGGAGACCCAGTACTTC. Translated, it gives CASFRSRGETQYF. This rearrangement joins TRBV6-2 or TRBV6-3 to TRBJ2-5, with D perhaps matching TRBD2 (5 bases). Germline V gene lookup returns CDR1 MNHEY and CDR2 SVGEGT. This CDR3 has 13 residues. The V gene lost 8 bases and the J gene lost 5 bases, with 15 bases spanning the gap.